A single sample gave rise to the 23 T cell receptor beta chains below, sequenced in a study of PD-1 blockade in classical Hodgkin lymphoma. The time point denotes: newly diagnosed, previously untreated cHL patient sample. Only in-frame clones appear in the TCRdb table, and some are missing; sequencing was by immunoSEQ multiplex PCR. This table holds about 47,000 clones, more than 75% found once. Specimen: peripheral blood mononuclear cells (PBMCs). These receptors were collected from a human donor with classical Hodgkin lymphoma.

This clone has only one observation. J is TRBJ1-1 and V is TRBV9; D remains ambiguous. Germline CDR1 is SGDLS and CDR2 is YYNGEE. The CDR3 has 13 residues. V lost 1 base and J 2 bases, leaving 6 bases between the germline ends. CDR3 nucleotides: TGTGCCAGCAGCGTACGGCACAACACTGAAGCTTTCTTT. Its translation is CASSVRHNTEAFF.

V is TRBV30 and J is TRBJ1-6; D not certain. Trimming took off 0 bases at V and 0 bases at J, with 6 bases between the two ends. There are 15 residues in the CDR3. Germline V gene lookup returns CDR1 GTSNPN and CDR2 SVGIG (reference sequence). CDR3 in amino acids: CAWSVESSYNSPLHF. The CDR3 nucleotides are TGTGCCTGGAGTGTAGAGAGCTCCTATAATTCACCCCTCCACTTT.

In nucleotides, the CDR3 is TGCGCCAGCAGCGCAGACAGGACTGAAGCTTTCTTT. Protein: CASSADRTEAFF. V and J are TRBV5-1 and TRBJ1-1, with TRBD1 as a possible D gene (6 bases). The germline V gene encodes CDR1 SGHRS and CDR2 YFSETQ. This CDR3 contains 12 residues. Trimming took off 4 bases at V and 5 bases at J, with 9 bases between the two ends.

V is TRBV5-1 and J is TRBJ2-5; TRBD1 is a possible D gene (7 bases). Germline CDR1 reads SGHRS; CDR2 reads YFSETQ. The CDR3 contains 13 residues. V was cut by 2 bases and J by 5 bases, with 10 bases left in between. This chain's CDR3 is CASSFQGGETQYF. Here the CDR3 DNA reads TGCGCCAGCAGCTTCCAGGGGGGCGAGACCCAGTACTTC.

The CDR3 loop reads CASSTISSSYNEQFF. In nucleotides, the CDR3 is TGCGCCAGCAGCACAATTTCAAGCTCCTACAATGAGCAGTTCTTC. The chain recombines TRBV4-1 with TRBJ2-1; no reliable D call. This CDR3 contains 15 residues. The V end lost 5 bases, the J end lost 0 bases, and 11 bases lay between the germline ends. The V gene's germline CDR1 is MGHRA and CDR2 YSYEKL.

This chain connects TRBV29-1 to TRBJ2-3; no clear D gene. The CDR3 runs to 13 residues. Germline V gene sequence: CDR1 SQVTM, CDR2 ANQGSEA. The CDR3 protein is CLTTAASTDTQYF. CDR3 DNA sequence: TGCCTTACCACCGCGGCTAGCACAGATACGCAGTATTTT.

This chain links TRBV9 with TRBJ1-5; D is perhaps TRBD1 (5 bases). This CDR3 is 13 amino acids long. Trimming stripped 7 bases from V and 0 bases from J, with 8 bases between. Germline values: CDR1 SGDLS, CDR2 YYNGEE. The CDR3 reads CASGGDSNQPQHF. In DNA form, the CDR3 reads TGTGCCAGCGGGGGAGATAGCAATCAGCCCCAGCATTTT.

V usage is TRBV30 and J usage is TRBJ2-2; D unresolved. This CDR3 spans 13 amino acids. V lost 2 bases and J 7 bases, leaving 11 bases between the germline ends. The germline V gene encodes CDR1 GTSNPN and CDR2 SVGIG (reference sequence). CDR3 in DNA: TGTGCCTGGAGTACCACCTGGGGCGGGGAGCTGTTTTTT. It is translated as CAWSTTWGGELFF.

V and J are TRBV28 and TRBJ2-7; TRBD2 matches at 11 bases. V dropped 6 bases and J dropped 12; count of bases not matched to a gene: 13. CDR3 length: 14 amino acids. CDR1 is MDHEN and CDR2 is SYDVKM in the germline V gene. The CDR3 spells CASRGVAGGPMWYF. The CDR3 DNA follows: TGTGCCAGCAGAGGGGTAGCGGGAGGGCCGATGTGGTACTTC.

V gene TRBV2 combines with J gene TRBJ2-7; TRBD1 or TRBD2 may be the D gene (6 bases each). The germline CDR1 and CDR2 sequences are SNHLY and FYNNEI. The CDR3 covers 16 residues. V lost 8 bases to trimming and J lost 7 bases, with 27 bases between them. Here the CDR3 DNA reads TGTGCCAGCTGTTTGGACGGGGTAGCGGCTAGGGGGGAGCAGTACTTC. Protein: CASCLDGVAARGEQYF.

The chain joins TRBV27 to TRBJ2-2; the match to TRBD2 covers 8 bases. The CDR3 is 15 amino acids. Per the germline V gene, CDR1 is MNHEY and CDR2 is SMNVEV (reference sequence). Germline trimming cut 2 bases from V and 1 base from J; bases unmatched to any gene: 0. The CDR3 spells CASSLAGGNTGELFF. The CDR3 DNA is TGTGCCAGCAGTTTAGCGGGAGGGAACACCGGGGAGCTGTTTTTT.

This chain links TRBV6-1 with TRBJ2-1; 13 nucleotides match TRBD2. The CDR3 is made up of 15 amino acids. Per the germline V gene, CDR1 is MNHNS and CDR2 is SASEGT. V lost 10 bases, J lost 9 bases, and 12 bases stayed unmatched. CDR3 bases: TGTGCCATCGACGCGGGACTAGCGGGGTCCACTGAGCAGTTCTTC. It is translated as CAIDAGLAGSTEQFF.

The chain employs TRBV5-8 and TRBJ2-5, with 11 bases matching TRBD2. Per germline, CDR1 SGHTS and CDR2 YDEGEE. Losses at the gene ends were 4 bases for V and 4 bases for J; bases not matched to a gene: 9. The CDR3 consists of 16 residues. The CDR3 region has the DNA TGTGCCAGCAGCCGACTAGCGGGGAGACTCGGAGAGACCCAGTACTTC. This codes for CASSRLAGRLGETQYF.

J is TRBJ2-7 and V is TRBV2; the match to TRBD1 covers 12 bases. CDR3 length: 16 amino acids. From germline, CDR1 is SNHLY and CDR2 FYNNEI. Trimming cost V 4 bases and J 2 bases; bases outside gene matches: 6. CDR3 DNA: TGTGCCAGCAGTGGGCCGGGACAGGGGGCCCCCTACGAGCAGTACGTC. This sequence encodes CASSGPGQGAPYEQYV.

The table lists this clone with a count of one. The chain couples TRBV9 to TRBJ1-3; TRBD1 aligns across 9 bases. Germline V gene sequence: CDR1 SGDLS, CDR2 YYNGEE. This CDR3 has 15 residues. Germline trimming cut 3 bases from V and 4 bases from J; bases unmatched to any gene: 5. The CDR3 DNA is TGTGCCAGCAGCGCCACAGGGGGCCCCGGAAACACCATATATTTT. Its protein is CASSATGGPGNTIYF.

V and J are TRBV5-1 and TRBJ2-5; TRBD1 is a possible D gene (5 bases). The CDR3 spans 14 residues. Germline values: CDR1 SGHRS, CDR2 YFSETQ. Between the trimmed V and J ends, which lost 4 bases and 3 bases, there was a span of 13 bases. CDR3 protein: CASSPLGVEETQYF. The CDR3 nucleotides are TGCGCCAGCAGCCCTTTAGGGGTGGAAGAGACCCAGTACTTC.

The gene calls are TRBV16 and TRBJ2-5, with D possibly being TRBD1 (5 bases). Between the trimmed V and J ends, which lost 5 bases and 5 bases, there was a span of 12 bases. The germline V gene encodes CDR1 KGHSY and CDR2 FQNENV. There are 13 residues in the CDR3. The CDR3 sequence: CASSLGPAETQYF. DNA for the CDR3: TGTGCCAGCAGCTTGGGGCCCGCGGAGACCCAGTACTTC.

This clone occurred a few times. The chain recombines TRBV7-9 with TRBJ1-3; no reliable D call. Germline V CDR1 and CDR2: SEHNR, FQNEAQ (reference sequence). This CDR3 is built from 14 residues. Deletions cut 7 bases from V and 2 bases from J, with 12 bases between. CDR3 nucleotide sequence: TGTGCCAGCACCCCCGGTGAACCTGGAAACACCATATATTTT. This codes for CASTPGEPGNTIYF.

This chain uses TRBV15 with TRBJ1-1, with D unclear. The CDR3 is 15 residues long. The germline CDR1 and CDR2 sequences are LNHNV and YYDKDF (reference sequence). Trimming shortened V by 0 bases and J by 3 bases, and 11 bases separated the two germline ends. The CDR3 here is CATSRDWSGDTEAFF. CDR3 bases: TGTGCCACCAGCAGAGATTGGTCGGGAGACACTGAAGCTTTCTTT.

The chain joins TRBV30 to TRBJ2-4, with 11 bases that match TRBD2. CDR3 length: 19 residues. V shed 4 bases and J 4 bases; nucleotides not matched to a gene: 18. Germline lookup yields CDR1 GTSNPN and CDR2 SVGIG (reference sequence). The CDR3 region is CAWTGEVAGGSLGKNIQYF. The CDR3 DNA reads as TGTGCCTGGACGGGAGAGGTAGCGGGAGGGTCCCTGGGTAAAAACATTCAGTACTTC.

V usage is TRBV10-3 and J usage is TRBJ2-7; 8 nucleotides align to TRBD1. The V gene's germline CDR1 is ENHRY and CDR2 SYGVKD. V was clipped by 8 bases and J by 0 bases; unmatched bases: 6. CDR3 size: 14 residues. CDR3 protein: CAIAGQGFSYEQYF. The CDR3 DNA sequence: TGTGCCATCGCCGGACAGGGCTTCTCCTACGAGCAGTACTTC.

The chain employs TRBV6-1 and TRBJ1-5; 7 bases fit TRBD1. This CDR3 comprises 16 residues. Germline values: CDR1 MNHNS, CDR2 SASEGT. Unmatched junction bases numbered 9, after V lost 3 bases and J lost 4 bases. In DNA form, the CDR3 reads TGTGCCAGCAGTGATTTCAGGGGGAAGGGGAATCAGCCCCAGCATTTT. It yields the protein CASSDFRGKGNQPQHF.

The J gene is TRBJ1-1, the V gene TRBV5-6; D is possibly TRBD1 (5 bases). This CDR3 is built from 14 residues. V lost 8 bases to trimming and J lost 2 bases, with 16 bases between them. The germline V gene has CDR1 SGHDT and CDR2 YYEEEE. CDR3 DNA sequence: TGTGCCAGTGAGGGGAATGGGGTTAACACTGAAGCTTTCTTT. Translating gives CASEGNGVNTEAFF.